The 8 T cell receptor beta chains below were found in one sample sequenced in a study of CD8 T cells in ankylosing spondylitis. Broader study findings: Roughly 8 highly homologous variants made up a TCR beta motif, and this motif appeared characteristic of ankylosing spondylitis blood.

No cognate antigen is known for these TCRs. TCRdb analysed the 5' RACE reads with MiXCR anew, one entry per CDR3 protein. This table has about 450,000 distinct CDR3 sequences, 25% to 30% appearing once. Sequencing input: blood, either unsorted or a sorted T cell fraction (not recorded which). The source is a male donor with ankylosing spondylitis.

The chain combines TRBV10-3 with TRBJ1-2, with D possibly being TRBD1 (6 bases). The CDR3 contains 15 residues. Germline loops: CDR1 ENHRY, CDR2 SYGVKD. The V end was cut by 8 bases, the J end by 4 bases, with 20 bases between. DNA for the CDR3: TGTGCCATCCTTATCGATGGAGGGGGGGCCTATGGCTACACCTTC. Amino acids: CAILIDGGGAYGYTF.

This chain connects TRBV20-1 to TRBJ1-1; 7 nucleotides line up with TRBD1. The germline gives CDR1 DFQATT, CDR2 SNEGSKA (reference sequence). This CDR3 is 13 amino acids long. Here the CDR3 DNA reads TGCACTTTCCAGGGACAGTCGAACACTGAAGCTTTCTTT. This sequence encodes CTFQGQSNTEAFF.

This clonotype was observed many times. The chain employs TRBV3-1 and TRBJ1-2, with 7 bases lining up with TRBD1. Trimming removed 4 bases from V and 8 bases from J; junction bases left unmatched: 10. CDR3 length equals 14 residues. Germline values: CDR1 LGHDT, CDR2 YNNKEL (reference sequence). CDR3 bases: TGTGCCAGCAGCCGCCAAGGATCACAGGGGGGCTACACCTTC. Translation: CASSRQGSQGGYTF.

V is TRBV5-5 and J is TRBJ1-1; D gene uncertain. Germline V lookup: CDR1 SGHKS, CDR2 YYEKEE (reference sequence). V dropped 0 bases and J dropped 11 bases, with 17 bases sitting between them. This CDR3 spans 14 amino acids. Here the CDR3 reads CASSLAGVGGGAFF. The CDR3 bases are TGTGCCAGCAGCTTGGCCGGCGTGGGCGGAGGGGCTTTCTTT. The whole variable domain, filled in from reference TRBV5-5 and TRBJ1-1, reads DAGVTQSPTHLIKTRGQQVTLRCSPISGHKSVSWYQQVLGQGPQFIFQYYEKEERGRGNFPDRFSARQFPNYSSELNVNALLLGDSALYLCASSLAGVGGGAFFGQGTRLTVV.

J is TRBJ2-5 and V is TRBV20-1, with D perhaps given as TRBD1 or TRBD2 (5 bases each). In germline, CDR1 is DFQATT, CDR2 SNEGSKA (reference sequence). The V end lost 5 bases, the J end lost 3 bases, and 13 bases lay between the germline ends. The CDR3 totals 13 residues. In DNA, the CDR3 is TGCAGTGCTTGGCCCGGGGACGAAGAGACCCAGTACTTC. Amino acids: CSAWPGDEETQYF.

The chain has TRBV12-3 or TRBV12-4 and TRBJ1-1; D remains ambiguous. V was shortened by 3 bases and J by 6 bases, with 11 bases between the two germline ends. CDR3 length: 13 residues. The CDR3 nucleotides read TGTGCCAGCAGTTTGACCCGCGACGCTGAAGCTTTCTTT. Protein: CASSLTRDAEAFF.

This clonotype was found a few times. V usage is TRBV7-7 and J usage is TRBJ2-3, with 9 bases aligning to TRBD2. J gave up 1 base and V 5 bases, and 7 bases lay outside the gene matches. The CDR3 is 16 amino acids. Germline V gene sequence: CDR1 SSHAT, CDR2 FNYEAQ (reference sequence). The CDR3 DNA sequence: TGTGCCAGCAGCCCCTATAGCGGGAGCGGCACAGATACGCAGTATTTT. Translated: CASSPYSGSGTDTQYF.

The chain uses TRBV7-9 and TRBJ2-3; D perhaps matches TRBD2 (7 bases). Trimming pared 8 bases from V and 1 base from J, leaving 13 bases between. The CDR3 is 14 residues long. CDR1 is SEHNR, CDR2 FQNEAQ, per germline (reference sequence). The CDR3 coding sequence is TGTGCCAGCGGAATAGGGGGGGGCACAGATACGCAGTATTTT. Its translation is CASGIGGGTDTQYF.